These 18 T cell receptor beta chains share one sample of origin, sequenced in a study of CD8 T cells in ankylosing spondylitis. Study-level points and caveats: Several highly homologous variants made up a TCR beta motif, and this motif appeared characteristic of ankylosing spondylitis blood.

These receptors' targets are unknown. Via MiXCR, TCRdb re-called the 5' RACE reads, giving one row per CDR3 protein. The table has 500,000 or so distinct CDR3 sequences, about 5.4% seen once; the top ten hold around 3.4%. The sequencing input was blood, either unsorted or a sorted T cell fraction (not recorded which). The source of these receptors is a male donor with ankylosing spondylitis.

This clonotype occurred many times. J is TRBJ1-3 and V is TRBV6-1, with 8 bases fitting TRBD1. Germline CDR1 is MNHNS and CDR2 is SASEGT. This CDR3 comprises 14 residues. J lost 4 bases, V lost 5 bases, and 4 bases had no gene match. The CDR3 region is CASSPTGVGNTIYF. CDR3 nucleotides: TGTGCCAGCAGTCCGACAGGGGTCGGAAACACCATATATTTT.

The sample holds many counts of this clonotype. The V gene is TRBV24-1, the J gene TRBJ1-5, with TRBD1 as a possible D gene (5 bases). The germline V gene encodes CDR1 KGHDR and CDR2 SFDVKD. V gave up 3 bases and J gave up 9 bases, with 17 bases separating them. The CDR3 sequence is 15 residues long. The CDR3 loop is CATSDPRDGEGPQHF. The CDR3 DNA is TGTGCCACCAGTGATCCTCGGGACGGCGAAGGGCCCCAGCATTTT.

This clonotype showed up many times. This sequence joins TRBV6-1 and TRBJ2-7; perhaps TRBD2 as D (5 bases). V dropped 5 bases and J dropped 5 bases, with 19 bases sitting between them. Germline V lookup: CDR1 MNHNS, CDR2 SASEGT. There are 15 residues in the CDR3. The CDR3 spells CASSPGRLGRHEQYF. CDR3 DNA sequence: TGTGCCAGCAGTCCAGGACGGCTAGGGAGACACGAGCAGTACTTC.

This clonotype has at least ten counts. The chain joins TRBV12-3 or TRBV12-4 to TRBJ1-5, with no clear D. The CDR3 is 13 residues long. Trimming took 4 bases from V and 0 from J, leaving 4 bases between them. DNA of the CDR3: TGTGCCAGCAGTTCCCTTAGCAATCAGCCCCAGCATTTT. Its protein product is CASSSLSNQPQHF.

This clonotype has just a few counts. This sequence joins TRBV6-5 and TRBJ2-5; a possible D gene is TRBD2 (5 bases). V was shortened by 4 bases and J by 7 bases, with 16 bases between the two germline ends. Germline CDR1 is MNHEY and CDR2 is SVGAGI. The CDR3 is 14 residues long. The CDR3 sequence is CASSSAVPRGTQYF. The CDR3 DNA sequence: TGTGCCAGCAGTTCGGCGGTCCCTCGGGGGACCCAGTACTTC.

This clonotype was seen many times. CDR3 nucleotide sequence: TGCAGTGCCCCCCTCCGGACAGTAGGTTACACTGAAGCTTTCTTT. It is translated as CSAPLRTVGYTEAFF. The rearrangement links TRBV20-1 to TRBJ1-1; possibly TRBD1 for D (6 bases). Trimming cost V 6 bases and J 3 bases, with 20 bases left between them. The germline V gene has CDR1 DFQATT and CDR2 SNEGSKA (reference sequence). There are 15 residues in the CDR3.

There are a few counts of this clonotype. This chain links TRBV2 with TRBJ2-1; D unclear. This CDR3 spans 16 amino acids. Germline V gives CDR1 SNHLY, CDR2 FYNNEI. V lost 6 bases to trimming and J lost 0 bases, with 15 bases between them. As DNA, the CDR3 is TGTGCCAGCAGGCCCCGGACCCAGAGCTCCTACAATGAGCAGTTCTTC. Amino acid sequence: CASRPRTQSSYNEQFF.

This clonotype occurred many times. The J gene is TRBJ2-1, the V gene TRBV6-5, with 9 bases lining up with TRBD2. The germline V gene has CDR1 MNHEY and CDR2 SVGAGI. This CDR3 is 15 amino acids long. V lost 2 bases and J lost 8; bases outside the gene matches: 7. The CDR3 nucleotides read TGTGCCAGCAGTTACCTGGCGGGAGGGACCGATGAGCAGTTCTTC. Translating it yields CASSYLAGGTDEQFF.

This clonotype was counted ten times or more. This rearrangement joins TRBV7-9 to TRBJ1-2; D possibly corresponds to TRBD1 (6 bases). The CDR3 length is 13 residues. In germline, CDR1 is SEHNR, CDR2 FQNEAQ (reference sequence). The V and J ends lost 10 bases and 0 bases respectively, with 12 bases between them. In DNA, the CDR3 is TGTGCCACCTTAACAGGGCCTAACTATGGCTACACCTTC. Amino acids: CATLTGPNYGYTF.

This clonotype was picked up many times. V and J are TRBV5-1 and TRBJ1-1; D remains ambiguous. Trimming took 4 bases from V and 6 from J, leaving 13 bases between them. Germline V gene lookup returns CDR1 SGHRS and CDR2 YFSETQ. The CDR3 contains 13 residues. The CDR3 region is CASSPGRGPEAFF. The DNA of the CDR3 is TGCGCCAGCAGCCCTGGGCGGGGTCCTGAAGCTTTCTTT.

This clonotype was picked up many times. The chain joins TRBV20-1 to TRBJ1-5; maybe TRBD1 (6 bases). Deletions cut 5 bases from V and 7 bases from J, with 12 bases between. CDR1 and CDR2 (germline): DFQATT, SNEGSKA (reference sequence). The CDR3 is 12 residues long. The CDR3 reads CSAVGGRQPQHF. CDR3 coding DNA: TGCAGTGCTGTGGGGGGGCGACAGCCCCAGCATTTT.

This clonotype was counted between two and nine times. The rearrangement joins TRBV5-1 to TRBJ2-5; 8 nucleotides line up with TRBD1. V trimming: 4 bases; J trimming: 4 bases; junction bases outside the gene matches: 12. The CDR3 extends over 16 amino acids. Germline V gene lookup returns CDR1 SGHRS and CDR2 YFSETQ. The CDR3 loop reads CASSAGQASGRETQYF. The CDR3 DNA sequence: TGCGCCAGCAGCGCGGGACAGGCCTCAGGGAGAGAGACCCAGTACTTC.

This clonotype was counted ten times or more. This chain's CDR3 is CASSYSPRGAFGQPQHF. The CDR3 region has the DNA TGTGCCAGCAGTTACTCGCCGCGGGGGGCCTTCGGGCAGCCCCAGCATTTT. This sequence joins TRBV6-5 and TRBJ1-5; the D gene is possibly TRBD1 (6 bases). Germline CDR1 reads MNHEY; CDR2 reads SVGAGI. Trimming pared 0 bases from V and 7 bases from J, leaving 19 bases between. This CDR3 contains 17 residues.

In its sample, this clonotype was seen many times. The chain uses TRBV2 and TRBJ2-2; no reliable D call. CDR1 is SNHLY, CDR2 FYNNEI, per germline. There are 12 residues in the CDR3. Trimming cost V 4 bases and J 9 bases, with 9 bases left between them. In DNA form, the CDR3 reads TGTGCCAGCAGTGCGGGTTACCGGGAGCTGTTTTTT. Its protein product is CASSAGYRELFF.

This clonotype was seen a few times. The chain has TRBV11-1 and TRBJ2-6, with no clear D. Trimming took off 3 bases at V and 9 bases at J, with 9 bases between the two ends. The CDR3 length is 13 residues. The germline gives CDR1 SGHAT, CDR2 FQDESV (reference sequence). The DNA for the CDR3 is TGTGCCAGCAGCTTCCCCAGTGTCAACGTCCTGACTTTC. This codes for CASSFPSVNVLTF.

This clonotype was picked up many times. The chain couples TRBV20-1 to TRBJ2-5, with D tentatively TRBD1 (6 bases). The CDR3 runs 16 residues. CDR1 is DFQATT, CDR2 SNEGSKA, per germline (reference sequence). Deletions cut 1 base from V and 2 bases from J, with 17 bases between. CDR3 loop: CSARALTGLGQETQYF. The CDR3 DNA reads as TGCAGTGCTAGAGCTTTAACAGGGTTGGGACAAGAGACCCAGTACTTC.

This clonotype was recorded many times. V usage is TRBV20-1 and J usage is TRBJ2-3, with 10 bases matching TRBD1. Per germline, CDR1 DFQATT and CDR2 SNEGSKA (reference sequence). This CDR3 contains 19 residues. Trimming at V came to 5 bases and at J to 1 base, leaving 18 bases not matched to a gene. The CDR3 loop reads CSAFYRDRGHWLGTDTQYF. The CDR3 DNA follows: TGCAGTGCTTTCTACCGGGACAGGGGTCATTGGTTGGGCACAGATACGCAGTATTTT.

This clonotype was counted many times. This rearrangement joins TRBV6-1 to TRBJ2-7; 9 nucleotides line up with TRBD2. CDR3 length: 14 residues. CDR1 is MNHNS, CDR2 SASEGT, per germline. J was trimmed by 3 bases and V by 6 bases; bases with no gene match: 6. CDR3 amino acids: CASRESGGLYEQYF. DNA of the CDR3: TGTGCCAGCAGAGAAAGCGGGGGGCTCTACGAGCAGTACTTC.